The entry below gives a single TCR beta chain sequence along with its context. This clonotype was picked up many times. Its cognate antigen has yet to be identified. Base qualities were left out, and no much larger clone turns up one base away. The library came from RACE. The sample was run on a NextSeq 500. Library preparation attached unique molecular identifiers to individual cDNA molecules for quantitative, reproducible TCR counting. From each blood RNA sample, both TCR alpha and TCR beta chains were sequenced. The original pipeline was this. A median of about 89,000 TCRs per sample was observed, with a range of roughly 20,000 to 750,000. V, J and CDR3 annotation of the TCR reads was carried out using the Decombinator software suite. For the PS versus PT1 abundance plots, all samples were subsampled to the same number of TCRs (28,000). TCRs were defined as expanded if absent before sensitization and observed at least eight times at the 2-week time point. TCRdb trimmed public reads at Q25 via fastp, called clones via MiXCR and kept in-frame beta chains. Rows with a matching CDR3 protein are joined into one entry that keeps the most common DNA and genes. The V and J calls and clone size are TCRdb's, not the authors'. The table for this sample lists tens of thousands of distinct CDR3 sequences; about 7.6% of them were counted only once. The ten largest clones capture around 1.4% of the sample.

This specimen belongs to a study of human T cells and chemical hapten exposure (dated by TCRdb to the early 2020s). The study in broad terms: For sensitization, 2% DPC in acetone was applied to a 2 cm by 2 cm area of upper inner arm skin. Throughout the roughly 26-week study period, patients were also given weekly therapeutic DPC doses on the scalp. Patch tests used Finn chambers with 0.01% DPC on the upper back, scored after 6 days by International Contact Dermatitis Research Group standards. Alopecia areata with under or over 50% scalp involvement, alopecia totalis and alopecia universalis were represented in the patient cohort, which was mostly female. The libraries were sequenced as a pool, and the TCR yield per sample differed mostly because of small variations in library volumes within the pool. Peripheral blood TCR repertoire changes were tracked in vivo in alopecia patients during primary and secondary sensitization to the hapten diphenylcyclopropenone (DPC). Patient blood was sampled pre-sensitization (week 0) and at 2, 6 and about 24 weeks after DPC sensitization. For TCR sequencing, blood came from 25 to 35 alopecia patients at anywhere from one to four time points (pre-sensitization, 2, 6 and 24 weeks).

General conclusions and limits of the study: All patients had alopecia, a presumed autoimmune disease, so their immune response might differ from that of healthy individuals. Patch test score was positively correlated with the number of PT1 expanded TCRs, with significance at thresholds 8, 16 and 32 but not at 4. Repeated subsampling changed both the strength of the expansion versus patch-test correlation and the threshold at which the correlation became significant. Expanded TCRs formed significantly more large CDR3 similarity clusters than pre-sensitization or healthy control sets, consistent with antigen-driven responses. DPC sensitization did not change how many TCRs were above 1 in 1000 frequency, and no evidence was found of alterations in global repertoire structure.

The sample's time point, from its label and the paper: pre-sensitization, week 0. The sample's treatment or condition label, in plain terms: therapeutic diphenylcyclopropenone sensitization with weekly scalp DPC. Blood at each patch-test visit was drawn before the patch test was applied. To be eligible, patients had to be aged 18 to 70, diagnosed with alopecia and judged suitable for DPC therapy, while pregnant patients were excluded. Total RNA was extracted from unfractionated whole blood collected in Tempus Blood RNA tubes. V is pruned by 2 bases and J by 1 base, leaving 9 bases of the junction without a gene match. There are 16 amino acids in the CDR3, from cysteine to phenylalanine inclusive. Only the CDR3 portion is preserved as DNA: 48 bases, with reading frame beginning at the first base. Reading the germline V gene gives CDR1 SGHRS and CDR2 YFSETQ.

The TCR comes from a woman aged 45-65 years with alopecia areata. Some clones in this sample may be carry-over from other donors' samples. Here the chain combines TRBV5-1 and TRBJ2-7; the junction holds 7 bases that match TRBD1. This specimen was whole blood, taken in connection with sensitization to the hapten diphenylcyclopropenone (DPC). The nucleotides are TGCGCCAGCAGCTTCGGACAGGTTGGTCCGTCCTACGAGCAGTACTTC. It is translated as CASSFGQVGPSYEQYF.